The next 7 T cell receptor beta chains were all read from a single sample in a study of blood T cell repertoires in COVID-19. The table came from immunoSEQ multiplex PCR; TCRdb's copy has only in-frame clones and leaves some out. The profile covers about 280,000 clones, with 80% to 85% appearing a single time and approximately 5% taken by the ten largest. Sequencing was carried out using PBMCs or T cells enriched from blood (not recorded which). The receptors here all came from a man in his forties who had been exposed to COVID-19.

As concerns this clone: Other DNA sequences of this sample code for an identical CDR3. CDR3 region: CASSLGAQGEKLFF. CDR3 bases: TGCGCCAGCAGCTTAGGCGCGCAGGGTGAAAAACTGTTTTTT. The rearrangement uses TRBV5-1 and TRBJ1-4, with D perhaps matching TRBD1 (5 bases). The germline V and J ends were trimmed by 2 bases and 7 bases, with 12 bases remaining between them. Germline V gene data show CDR1 as SGHRS and CDR2 as YFSETQ. This CDR3 has 14 amino acids.

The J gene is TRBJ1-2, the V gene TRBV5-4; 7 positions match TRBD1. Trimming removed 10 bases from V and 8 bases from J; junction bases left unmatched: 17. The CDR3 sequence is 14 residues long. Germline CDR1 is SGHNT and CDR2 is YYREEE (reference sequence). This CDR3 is CAVPYEDRVGGYTF. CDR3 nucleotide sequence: TGTGCCGTACCCTACGAAGACAGGGTAGGGGGCTACACCTTC. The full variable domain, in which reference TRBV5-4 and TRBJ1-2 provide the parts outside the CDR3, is ETGVTQSPTHLIKTRGQQVTLRCSSQSGHNTVSWYQQALGQGPQFIFQYYREEENGRGNFPPRFSGLQFPNYSSELNVNALELDDSALYLCAVPYEDRVGGYTFGSGTRLTVV.

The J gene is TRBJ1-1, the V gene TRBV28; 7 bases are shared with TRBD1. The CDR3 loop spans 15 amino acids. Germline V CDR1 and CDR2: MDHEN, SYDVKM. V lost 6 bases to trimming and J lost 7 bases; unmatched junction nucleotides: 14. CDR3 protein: CASRRQGVRFIEAFF. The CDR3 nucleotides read TGTGCCAGCAGGCGCCAGGGGGTCCGCTTCATTGAAGCTTTCTTT.

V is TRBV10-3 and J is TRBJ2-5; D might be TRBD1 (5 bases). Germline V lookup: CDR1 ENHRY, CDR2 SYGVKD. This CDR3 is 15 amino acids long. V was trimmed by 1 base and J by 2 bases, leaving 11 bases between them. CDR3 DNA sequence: TGTGCCATCAGTGAGTTTAAGGGGTTACAAGAGACCCAGTACTTC. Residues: CAISEFKGLQETQYF.

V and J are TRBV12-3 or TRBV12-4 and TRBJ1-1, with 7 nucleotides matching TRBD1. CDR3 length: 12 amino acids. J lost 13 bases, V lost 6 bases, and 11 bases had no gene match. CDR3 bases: TGTGCCAGCAGCAAAGGACAGGTTACTGGTTTCTTT. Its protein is CASSKGQVTGFF.

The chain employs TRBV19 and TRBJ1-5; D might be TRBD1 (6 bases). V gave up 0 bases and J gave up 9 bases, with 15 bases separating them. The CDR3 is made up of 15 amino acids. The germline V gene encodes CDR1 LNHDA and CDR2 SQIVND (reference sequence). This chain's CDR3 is CASSIELQGSVPQHF. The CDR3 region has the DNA TGTGCCAGTAGTATAGAATTACAGGGATCGGTGCCCCAGCATTTT. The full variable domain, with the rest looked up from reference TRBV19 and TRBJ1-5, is DGGITQSPKYLFRKEGQNVTLSCEQNLNHDAMYWYRQDPGQGLRLIYYSQIVNDFQKGDIAEGYSVSREKKESFPLTVTSAQKNPTAFYLCASSIELQGSVPQHFGDGTRLSIL.

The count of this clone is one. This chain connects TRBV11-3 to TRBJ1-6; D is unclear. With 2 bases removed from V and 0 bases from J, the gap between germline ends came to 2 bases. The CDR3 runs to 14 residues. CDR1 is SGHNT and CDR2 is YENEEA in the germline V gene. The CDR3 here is CASSLLSYNSPLHF. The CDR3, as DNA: TGTGCCAGCAGCTTACTCTCCTATAATTCACCCCTCCACTTT.